One sample yielded the 23 T cell receptor beta chains listed below, sequenced in a study of cytomegalovirus exposure and HLA in healthy donors. The PCR had 60 Vbeta and 13 Jbeta primers. The method was immunoSEQ multiplex PCR; TCRdb's version includes in-frame clones alone and lacks a portion of them. The data hold some 150,000 clones, with approximately 82% observed a single time. The sample comprised PBMCs. The receptor set was obtained from a man aged 35-49 years in good health and CMV-seronegative.

This clone has just one count. The chain uses TRBV9 and TRBJ2-5; maybe TRBD1 (6 bases). The germline V and J ends were trimmed by 4 bases and 3 bases, with 7 bases remaining between them. The germline gives CDR1 SGDLS, CDR2 YYNGEE. This CDR3 spans 12 amino acids. The CDR3 is CASSRQEETQYF. The DNA for the CDR3 is TGTGCCAGCAGCAGACAGGAAGAGACCCAGTACTTC. Looking up the rest from reference TRBV9 and TRBJ2-5 gives the full variable domain: DSGVTQTPKHLITATGQRVTLRCSPRSGDLSVYWYQQSLDQGLQFLIQYYNGEERAKGNILERFSAQQFPDLHSELNLSSLELGDSALYFCASSRQEETQYFGPGTRLLVL.

This chain joins TRBV10-3 and TRBJ2-5, with TRBD1 as a possible D gene (6 bases). V gave up 6 bases and J gave up 1 base, with 15 bases separating them. The length of the CDR3 is 15 residues. Germline V gene lookup returns CDR1 ENHRY and CDR2 SYGVKD. As DNA, the CDR3 is TGTGCCATCAGCCTGACAGGTACCCTCCAAGAGACCCAGTACTTC. This gives the protein CAISLTGTLQETQYF.

The chain recombines TRBV30 with TRBJ2-3; 13 nucleotides align to TRBD2. CDR1 and CDR2 from the germline V gene are GTSNPN and SVGIG (reference sequence). The V and J ends lost 1 base and 6 bases, in that order; junction bases with no gene match: 7. CDR3 length: 16 residues. The CDR3 bases are TGTGCCTGGAGTGGGACTAGCGGGAGCCCCGGGGATACGCAGTATTTT. Encoded protein: CAWSGTSGSPGDTQYF.

The rearrangement uses TRBV4-1 and TRBJ2-7; TRBD2 aligns across 13 bases. The CDR3 spans 19 residues. V gave up 1 base and J gave up 3 bases; unmatched junction bases: 12. Germline V gives CDR1 MGHRA, CDR2 YSYEKL. DNA for the CDR3: TGCGCCAGCAGCCAAGTGGGACTCTCGACTAGCGGGGGGAACTACGAGCAGTACTTC. This sequence encodes CASSQVGLSTSGGNYEQYF.

This clone was picked up a small number of times. This sequence joins TRBV3-2 and TRBJ2-7; TRBD1, as called in the table, went unchecked against the DNA. TRBV3-2 is a pseudogene. The CDR3 runs to 8 residues. The CDR3, as DNA: TGTGCCAGGGTGGCCCGGTACTTC. Amino acids: CARVARYF.

The chain has TRBV29-1 and TRBJ2-7; D perhaps matches TRBD1 (5 bases). The CDR3 has 16 amino acids. CDR1 and CDR2 (germline): SQVTM, ANQGSEA. V was cut by 6 bases and J by 2 bases, with 23 bases left in between. The DNA of the CDR3 is TGCAGCGTGAAAACAAAACAGGTTCCAAGTCCCTACGAGCAGTACTTC. Translation gives CSVKTKQVPSPYEQYF.

The J gene is TRBJ1-5, the V gene TRBV5-6; tentatively, D is TRBD1 (6 bases). The germline gives CDR1 SGHDT, CDR2 YYEEEE. The CDR3 is 13 amino acids. With 0 bases removed from V and 7 bases from J, the gap between germline ends came to 8 bases. The CDR3 region has the DNA TGTGCCAGCAGCTTGGCAACAGGGCAGCCCCAGCATTTT. Residues: CASSLATGQPQHF.

This clone was seen a few times. The V and J genes are TRBV15 and TRBJ2-1; a possible D gene is TRBD1 (6 bases). CDR1 is LNHNV, CDR2 YYDKDF, per germline (reference sequence). The CDR3 runs 16 residues. Trimming cost V 5 bases and J 5 bases, with 19 bases left between them. The CDR3 nucleotides are TGTGCCACCAGCGGCAACAGGGAGACGGGAAACAATGAGCAGTTCTTC. Amino acid sequence: CATSGNRETGNNEQFF. Supplemented by reference TRBV15 and TRBJ2-1, the full variable domain reads DAMVIQNPRYQVTQFGKPVTLSCSQTLNHNVMYWYQQKSSQAPKLLFHYYDKDFNNEADTPDNFQSRRPNTSFCFLDIRSPGLGDTAMYLCATSGNRETGNNEQFFGPGTRLTVL.

In the case of this clone: An end of the junction does not agree with germline; a read error may underlie this. The chain employs TRBV7-9 and TRBJ1-4; TRBD1 is a possible D gene (5 bases). Germline CDR1 is SEHNR and CDR2 is FQNEAQ (reference sequence). This CDR3 region has 14 residues. Here the CDR3 DNA reads TGTTCCAGCAGCTGGGGGGGGGCTAATGAAAAACTGTTTTTT. Translation gives CSSSWGGANEKLFF.

This sequence joins TRBV14 and TRBJ1-4; weak D call: TRBD1 (5 bases). From germline, CDR1 is SGHDN and CDR2 FVKESK. The CDR3 length is 11 residues. Trimming took 4 bases from V and 10 from J, leaving 7 bases between them. The CDR3 protein is CASSLGGKLFF. Written as DNA, the CDR3 is TGTGCCAGCAGCCTCGGGGGAAAACTGTTTTTT.

The chain has TRBV6-4 and TRBJ1-2; D unclear. The V gene lost 0 bases and the J gene lost 3 bases, with 11 bases spanning the gap. Germline V gene data show CDR1 as MRHNA and CDR2 as SNTAGT. This CDR3 has 15 residues. The CDR3 DNA reads TGTGCCAGCAGTGACTCTCAGGCTACCTACTATGGCTACACCTTC. Translating it yields CASSDSQATYYGYTF.

This chain uses TRBV7-2 with TRBJ2-1; D might be TRBD2 (5 bases). V was trimmed by 5 bases and J by 1 base, leaving 15 bases between them. Germline V lookup: CDR1 SGHTA, CDR2 FQGNSA. The CDR3 contains 16 residues. Here the CDR3 reads CASSDPLGPSYNEQFF. The CDR3 bases are TGTGCCAGCAGCGACCCACTAGGGCCATCCTACAATGAGCAGTTCTTC.

The CDR3 DNA follows: TGTGCCAGCAGCTTGTCACTAGCGGGAGGAACTTCCTACAATGAGCAGTTCTTC. Protein sequence: CASSLSLAGGTSYNEQFF. V gene TRBV7-2 combines with J gene TRBJ2-1; 12 nucleotides agree with TRBD2. CDR3 length equals 18 residues. Unmatched junction bases numbered 7, after V lost 3 bases and J lost 1 base. Germline values: CDR1 SGHTA, CDR2 FQGNSA.

As concerns this clone: This specimen includes other DNA sequences encoding the same CDR3. The chain has TRBV5-1 and TRBJ2-1; D is unresolved. The ends were cut back, 4 bases at V and 0 bases at J, with 8 bases in the middle. This CDR3 has 14 amino acids. Looked up from germline, CDR1 is SGHRS and CDR2 is YFSETQ. CDR3 amino acids: CASSLPGSYNEQFF. The CDR3 coding sequence is TGCGCCAGCAGCCTCCCAGGCTCCTACAATGAGCAGTTCTTC.

The gene calls are TRBV14 and TRBJ1-2; TRBD1 is a possible D gene (6 bases). CDR1 SGHDN and CDR2 FVKESK come from the germline V gene. The CDR3 contains 15 residues. Trimming took off 4 bases at V and 2 bases at J, with 14 bases between the two ends. The CDR3 coding sequence is TGTGCCAGCAGCCCTATCAGGGGTGGAAACTATGGCTACACCTTC. Translating it yields CASSPIRGGNYGYTF.

V and J are TRBV19 and TRBJ2-6; 13 bases agree with TRBD2. CDR3 length: 18 amino acids. The V gene's germline CDR1 is LNHDA and CDR2 SQIVND (reference sequence). V lost 9 bases and J lost 2; bases outside the gene matches: 10. The CDR3 DNA reads TGTGCCAGCAACGCCGGGACTAGCGGGGTAGCTGGGGCCAACGTCCTGACTTTC. Translated: CASNAGTSGVAGANVLTF. Filled out from reference TRBV19 and TRBJ2-6, the complete variable domain reads DGGITQSPKYLFRKEGQNVTLSCEQNLNHDAMYWYRQDPGQGLRLIYYSQIVNDFQKGDIAEGYSVSREKKESFPLTVTSAQKNPTAFYLCASNAGTSGVAGANVLTFGAGSRLTVL.

The CDR3 sequence is CASSVGAGEGNEQFF. The CDR3 region has the DNA TGTGCCAGCAGCGTAGGAGCGGGAGAAGGCAATGAGCAGTTCTTC. The rearrangement joins TRBV9 to TRBJ2-1; 8 bases are a match to TRBD2. V shed 0 bases and J 6 bases; nucleotides not matched to a gene: 5. The CDR3 spans 15 residues. The V gene's germline CDR1 is SGDLS and CDR2 YYNGEE.

This clone was found a few times. The sample holds other DNA sequences that translate to the same CDR3. The chain carries TRBV27 and TRBJ2-1, with TRBD2 identical over 11 bases. The germline V gene has CDR1 MNHEY and CDR2 SMNVEV (reference sequence). The CDR3 is 14 amino acids. J was trimmed by 6 bases and V by 5 bases; bases with no gene match: 3. Here the CDR3 reads CASSLGTSGNEQFF. CDR3 bases: TGTGCCAGCAGTCTCGGGACTAGCGGCAATGAGCAGTTCTTC.

The chain employs TRBV19 and TRBJ2-5, with 11 bases fitting TRBD2. The CDR3 has 16 amino acids. J lost 4 bases, V lost 5 bases, and 9 bases had no gene match. The germline V gene has CDR1 LNHDA and CDR2 SQIVND (reference sequence). CDR3 sequence: CASSSLAGEVRETQYF. CDR3 sequence (DNA): TGTGCCAGTAGTTCACTAGCGGGAGAGGTGAGAGAGACCCAGTACTTC.

The V call is TRBV2, the J call TRBJ2-7; D not resolved. The CDR3 covers 13 residues. The V gene lost 5 bases and the J gene lost 3 bases, with 11 bases spanning the gap. Germline loops: CDR1 SNHLY, CDR2 FYNNEI. The chain's CDR3 is CASSLAQFYEQYF. The DNA of the CDR3 is TGTGCCAGCAGTTTGGCACAGTTCTACGAGCAGTACTTC. Drawing the rest from reference TRBV2 and TRBJ2-7, the complete variable domain is EPEVTQTPSHQVTQMGQEVILRCVPISNHLYFYWYRQILGQKVEFLVSFYNNEISEKSEIFDDQFSVERPDGSNFTLKIRSTKLEDSAMYFCASSLAQFYEQYFGPGTRLTVT.

V and J are TRBV11-2 and TRBJ2-1; TRBD1 might be the D (6 bases). V shed 4 bases and J shed 1 base, with 8 bases lying between them. Per the germline V gene, CDR1 is SGHAT and CDR2 is FQNNGV. The CDR3 has 14 amino acids. The CDR3 sequence: CASSSRGSYNEQFF. CDR3 coding DNA: TGTGCCAGCAGCTCCAGGGGTTCCTACAATGAGCAGTTCTTC.

The chain couples TRBV29-1 to TRBJ2-7, with D possibly being TRBD2 (6 bases). Germline assignment: CDR1 SQVTM and CDR2 ANQGSEA. This CDR3 has 14 residues. V was cut by 6 bases and J by 7 bases, with 22 bases left in between. CDR3 in amino acids: CSVADGDSLQEQYF. Written as DNA, the CDR3 is TGCAGCGTCGCCGACGGGGACTCCCTACAGGAGCAGTACTTC.

This chain uses TRBV2 with TRBJ1-1; 9 nucleotides match TRBD1. The CDR3 has 17 residues. Germline trimming cut 2 bases from V and 0 bases from J; bases unmatched to any gene: 7. Germline V gives CDR1 SNHLY, CDR2 FYNNEI. DNA of the CDR3: TGTGCCAGCAGTGAATTTACCGGGACAGGGATGAACACTGAAGCTTTCTTT. It is translated as CASSEFTGTGMNTEAFF.